This TCR beta chain was recovered during a study of shared clonotypes between healthy human individuals. Some clones are missing from TCRdb's copy, which holds only in-frame ones; the method was immunoSEQ multiplex PCR. The sample carries a few million clones, approximately 90% recorded once. CDR1 SGHNT and CDR2 YYREEE come from the germline V gene (reference sequence). This CDR3 has 17 amino acids. Germline trimming cut 0 bases from V and 4 bases from J; bases unmatched to any gene: 10. The chain couples TRBV5-4 to TRBJ2-1, with 7 bases that match TRBD1. This clonotype was obtained from a man aged 18 to 35 in good health. Some clones in this sample may be carry-over from other donors' samples. The sequenced sample consisted of naive CD4+ T cells from PBMCs. Subset defined: CD45RA+ positively selected. DNA of the CDR3: TGTGCCAGCAGCTTGGGACAGGGAGTAACAGCGTACAATGAGCAGTTCTTC. This encodes CASSLGQGVTAYNEQFF.